The 32 T cell receptor beta chains listed next were all sequenced from one sample in a study of shared clonotypes between healthy human individuals. Positively selected for CCR7, the CD45RO-negative cells used as naive CD8 cells excluded terminally differentiated effector memory CD45RA+ cells. Profiled with immunoSEQ multiplex PCR; TCRdb holds only in-frame clones, not every one. The sample yields around 2,000,000 clones, approximately 94% seen once. Sequencing was carried out using naive CD8+ T cells sorted from blood. The receptors here all came from a man aged 18-30 years in good health.

V is TRBV15 and J is TRBJ2-1, with 10 bases that match TRBD2. The CDR3 extends over 16 amino acids. The V gene's germline CDR1 is LNHNV and CDR2 YYDKDF (reference sequence). V dropped 0 bases and J dropped 1; count of bases not matched to a gene: 0. The CDR3 DNA follows: TGTGCCACCAGCAGAGATAGCGGGAGGTCCTACAATGAGCAGTTCTTC. Translation gives CATSRDSGRSYNEQFF.

V usage is TRBV11-2 and J usage is TRBJ1-3; weak D call: TRBD1 (5 bases). V was pared by 2 bases and J by 2 bases, with 10 bases between. Germline CDR1 SGHAT, CDR2 FQNNGV. This CDR3 region has 15 residues. DNA of the CDR3: TGTGCCAGCAGCTTATTGACAGAAACTGGAAACACCATATATTTT. This codes for CASSLLTETGNTIYF.

Of note for this clone: Additional DNA sequences in this sample encode the identical CDR3. This chain uses TRBV19 with TRBJ1-5, with 7 nucleotides matching TRBD1. CDR3 length: 15 amino acids. The J segment lost 2 bases and the V segment lost 5 bases, leaving 6 bases of the junction unmatched. The germline V gene encodes CDR1 LNHDA and CDR2 SQIVND (reference sequence). The CDR3 sequence is CASSVDREGNQPQHF. The CDR3 coding sequence is TGTGCCAGTAGTGTTGACAGGGAAGGCAATCAGCCCCAGCATTTT.

This chain connects TRBV15 to TRBJ2-4; no clear D gene. With 0 bases removed from V and 0 bases from J, the gap between germline ends came to 6 bases. Germline V gene sequence: CDR1 LNHNV, CDR2 YYDKDF (reference sequence). The CDR3 totals 15 residues. CDR3 nucleotide sequence: TGTGCCACCAGCAGAGAGGGGTTAGCCAAAAACATTCAGTACTTC. Translated: CATSREGLAKNIQYF.

The V gene is TRBV6-1, the J gene TRBJ2-2, with no clear D. The CDR3 consists of 15 residues. The germline V gene encodes CDR1 MNHNS and CDR2 SASEGT. V lost 3 bases and J 5 bases, leaving 13 bases between the germline ends. CDR3 residues: CASSDIGLGTGELFF. As DNA, the CDR3 is TGTGCCAGCAGTGATATCGGGCTGGGGACCGGGGAGCTGTTTTTT.

Worth noting for this clone: The sample holds other DNA sequences that translate to the same CDR3. This sequence joins TRBV27 and TRBJ2-3, with D perhaps being TRBD1 or TRBD2 (6 bases each). The CDR3 is made up of 14 amino acids. Germline values: CDR1 MNHEY, CDR2 SMNVEV (reference sequence). V lost 3 bases and J lost 4, with 11 bases in between. The CDR3 here is CASSLAGEADTQYF. CDR3 DNA: TGTGCCAGCAGTTTGGCAGGGGAGGCAGATACGCAGTATTTT.

The chain carries TRBV6-6 and TRBJ1-3; no reliable D call. Germline CDR1 reads MNHNY; CDR2 reads SVGAGI (reference sequence). Trimming stripped 7 bases from V and 0 bases from J, with 10 bases between. There are 14 residues in the CDR3. CDR3 amino acids: CASTPSVSGNTIYF. The CDR3 DNA sequence: TGTGCCAGCACCCCGAGCGTCTCTGGAAACACCATATATTTT.

This chain uses TRBV9 with TRBJ1-2; D unresolved. Trimming took 0 bases from V and 4 from J, leaving 16 bases between them. Germline V gives CDR1 SGDLS, CDR2 YYNGEE. This CDR3 is 16 amino acids long. The CDR3 DNA follows: TGTGCCAGCAGCGTAGGGTTACTAGGGAATCCCTATGGCTACACCTTC. It yields the protein CASSVGLLGNPYGYTF.

This clone occurred once. This chain uses TRBV5-1 with TRBJ2-3, with D perhaps matching TRBD1 or TRBD2 (5 bases each). The CDR3 length is 15 residues. Trimming took off 7 bases at V and 0 bases at J, with 15 bases between the two ends. CDR1 is SGHRS, CDR2 YFSETQ, per germline. The CDR3 reads CASAGTLGSTDTQYF. Written as DNA, the CDR3 is TGCGCCAGCGCTGGGACGCTTGGTAGCACAGATACGCAGTATTTT.

This chain joins TRBV4-1 and TRBJ2-3; maybe TRBD1 (6 bases). This CDR3 region has 16 residues. V lost 3 bases to trimming and J lost 1 base, with 14 bases between them. CDR1 and CDR2 from the germline V gene are MGHRA and YSYEKL. The CDR3 protein is CASSHATGLGTDTQYF. The CDR3 nucleotides read TGCGCCAGCAGCCACGCCACAGGGCTGGGCACAGATACGCAGTATTTT.

The rearrangement joins TRBV14 to TRBJ1-2, with 9 nucleotides matching TRBD1. Germline V CDR1 and CDR2: SGHDN, FVKESK. V lost 5 bases to trimming and J lost 8 bases; unmatched junction nucleotides: 12. The CDR3 is made up of 15 amino acids. CDR3 DNA sequence: TGTGCCAGCAGCGAATATACGGGGACAGGGCACGGCTACACCTTC. This sequence encodes CASSEYTGTGHGYTF.

Points on this clone: Other DNA variants within this sample encode the same CDR3. The V gene is TRBV10-1, the J gene TRBJ2-7, with D perhaps matching TRBD1 or TRBD2 (5 bases each). The germline V gene has CDR1 WNHNN and CDR2 SYGVQD (reference sequence). V shed 0 bases and J shed 4 bases, with 10 bases lying between them. The CDR3 has 14 amino acids. In DNA form, the CDR3 reads TGCGCCAGCAGTGAGTCAGGGACCGGGTACGAGCAGTACTTC. This sequence encodes CASSESGTGYEQYF.

A remark on this clone: Other DNA sequences in this specimen translate into the identical CDR3. The rearrangement links TRBV11-2 to TRBJ1-1; no reliable D call. V lost 3 bases and J lost 5, with 7 bases in between. The CDR3 is 12 amino acids. Germline V gene data show CDR1 as SGHAT and CDR2 as FQNNGV. This CDR3 reads CASSFGGTEAFF. CDR3 in DNA: TGTGCCAGCAGCTTTGGAGGGACTGAAGCTTTCTTT.

The chain couples TRBV4-1 to TRBJ2-3; TRBD2 aligns across 9 bases. Germline V lookup: CDR1 MGHRA, CDR2 YSYEKL. V shed 4 bases, J shed 3 bases, and the junction held 5 bases outside the gene matches. The CDR3 extends over 15 amino acids. The CDR3 DNA reads as TGCGCCAGCAGCCTTGTGACTAGCGGAACAGATACGCAGTATTTT. As protein: CASSLVTSGTDTQYF.

This sequence joins TRBV19 and TRBJ2-7; D remains unclear. Germline CDR1 and CDR2: LNHDA and SQIVND (reference sequence). The V gene lost 4 bases and the J gene lost 3 bases, with 10 bases spanning the gap. The CDR3 has 13 amino acids. CDR3 DNA sequence: TGTGCCAGTAGTACTAGGGTTGGCTACGAGCAGTACTTC. It is translated as CASSTRVGYEQYF.

V is TRBV27 and J is TRBJ1-2; possible D gene TRBD1, 5 bases. CDR1 and CDR2 from the germline V gene are MNHEY and SMNVEV (reference sequence). V lost 6 bases and J 2 bases, leaving 10 bases between the germline ends. The CDR3 runs 13 residues. Here the CDR3 reads CASRGLENYGYTF. Written as DNA, the CDR3 is TGTGCCAGCAGGGGGCTGGAGAACTATGGCTACACCTTC.

The chain couples TRBV6-5 to TRBJ1-1, with D perhaps TRBD1 (6 bases). This CDR3 has 15 amino acids. Trimming removed 2 bases at V and 3 bases at J, with 13 bases between. From germline, CDR1 is MNHEY and CDR2 SVGAGI. The CDR3 is CASSYRGDLHTEAFF. The CDR3 DNA reads TGTGCCAGCAGTTACAGGGGGGATTTGCACACTGAAGCTTTCTTT.

The chain uses TRBV7-9 and TRBJ2-7, with 10 bases fitting TRBD1. V was pared by 5 bases and J by 2 bases, with 12 bases of the junction left unmatched. Germline CDR1 reads SEHNR; CDR2 reads FQNEAQ (reference sequence). This CDR3 has 17 amino acids. The CDR3 here is CASSQSRQGAGAYEQYF. The CDR3 DNA follows: TGTGCCAGCAGCCAATCCCGACAGGGGGCAGGAGCCTACGAGCAGTACTTC.

The chain joins TRBV5-6 to TRBJ1-2; tentatively, D is TRBD1 (5 bases). Germline V gene sequence: CDR1 SGHDT, CDR2 YYEEEE. The CDR3 sequence is 14 residues long. V was trimmed by 2 bases and J by 2 bases, leaving 10 bases between them. The CDR3 spells CASSFGGGNYGYTF. The CDR3 DNA reads as TGTGCCAGCAGCTTTGGGGGTGGAAACTATGGCTACACCTTC.

The chain employs TRBV7-9 and TRBJ2-2; D uncertain. The CDR3 spans 13 residues. CDR1 and CDR2 (germline): SEHNR, FQNEAQ (reference sequence). V lost 5 bases to trimming and J lost 6 bases, with 10 bases between them. In nucleotides, the CDR3 is TGTGCCAGCAGCCTACAAGAGGCCGGGGAGCTGTTTTTT. This codes for CASSLQEAGELFF. Looking up the rest from reference TRBV7-9 and TRBJ2-2 gives the full variable domain: DTGVSQNPRHKITKRGQNVTFRCDPISEHNRLYWYRQTLGQGPEFLTYFQNEAQLEKSRLLSDRFSAERPKGSFSTLEIQRTEQGDSAMYLCASSLQEAGELFFGEGSRLTVL.

The CDR3 bases are TGCGCCAGCAGCGACAATTCACGCAGCACGAACACCGGGGAGCTGTTTTTT. Translated: CASSDNSRSTNTGELFF. The chain recombines TRBV4-1 with TRBJ2-2; unclear D gene. The germline V and J ends were trimmed by 5 bases and 0 bases, with 16 bases remaining between them. The CDR3 sequence is 17 residues long. Looked up from germline, CDR1 is MGHRA and CDR2 is YSYEKL.

CDR3 DNA: TGTGCCAGCAGTTACAAGACGGGCGGCACAGATACGCAGTATTTT. Translating it yields CASSYKTGGTDTQYF. V usage is TRBV6-5 and J usage is TRBJ2-3; D remains unclear. With 2 bases removed from V and 1 base from J, the gap between germline ends came to 10 bases. This CDR3 has 15 amino acids. Germline V gives CDR1 MNHEY, CDR2 SVGAGI.

The chain has TRBV7-8 and TRBJ2-1; D not resolved. Germline values: CDR1 SGHVS, CDR2 FQNEAQ. The V gene lost 5 bases and the J gene lost 4 bases, with 18 bases spanning the gap. CDR3 length: 16 residues. The CDR3 here is CASSPTDRSIYNEQFF. In DNA form, the CDR3 reads TGTGCCAGCAGCCCCACGGACCGATCGATATACAATGAGCAGTTCTTC.

The rearrangement links TRBV7-2 to TRBJ1-1; D is ambiguous. The CDR3 has 12 residues. The ends were cut back, 3 bases at V and 6 bases at J, with 8 bases in the middle. The V gene's germline CDR1 is SGHTA and CDR2 FQGNSA. The CDR3: CASSFYLAEAFF. CDR3 bases: TGTGCCAGCAGCTTCTATTTGGCTGAAGCTTTCTTT.

The rearrangement uses TRBV30 and TRBJ2-2; D gene unclear. CDR1 is GTSNPN, CDR2 SVGIG, per germline (reference sequence). The CDR3 covers 14 residues. Trimming removed 4 bases at V and 0 bases at J, with 9 bases between. CDR3 sequence (DNA): TGTGCCTGGATAGGACCACCGAACACCGGGGAGCTGTTTTTT. Protein sequence: CAWIGPPNTGELFF.

This chain links TRBV6-1 with TRBJ2-3; D is uncertain. V gave up 4 bases and J gave up 0 bases, with 11 bases separating them. Per the germline V gene, CDR1 is MNHNS and CDR2 is SASEGT. This CDR3 is 15 amino acids long. The CDR3 DNA follows: TGTGCCAGCAGTGTGAGACCGTTTAGCACAGATACGCAGTATTTT. Amino acids: CASSVRPFSTDTQYF.

This rearrangement joins TRBV25-1 to TRBJ1-1; D may be TRBD1 (6 bases). The V end lost 1 base, the J end lost 3 bases, and 18 bases lay between the germline ends. The germline V gene encodes CDR1 MGHDK and CDR2 SYGVNS. The CDR3 extends over 17 amino acids. CDR3 sequence: CASSESPGGGADTEAFF. The CDR3 coding sequence is TGTGCCAGCAGTGAATCCCCGGGCGGGGGGGCTGACACTGAAGCTTTCTTT.

This chain uses TRBV12-5 with TRBJ1-2; weak D call: TRBD1 (6 bases). V was pared by 6 bases and J by 3 bases, with 17 bases between. This CDR3 is built from 15 residues. Germline assignment: CDR1 LGHNT and CDR2 FRNRAP. For the CDR3, the DNA is TGTGCTAGTGGCCCTGAGCCTCAGGGGTACTATGGCTACACCTTC. Its protein product is CASGPEPQGYYGYTF.

V gene TRBV6-1 combines with J gene TRBJ2-7, with a possible D match to TRBD2 (6 bases). Germline V CDR1 and CDR2: MNHNS, SASEGT. The CDR3 has 15 amino acids. Trimming took 1 base from V and 3 from J, leaving 13 bases between them. CDR3 loop: CASSEDWGGNYEQYF. For the CDR3, the DNA is TGTGCCAGCAGTGAAGATTGGGGAGGTAACTACGAGCAGTACTTC.

This rearrangement joins TRBV2 to TRBJ2-7; the match to TRBD1 covers 8 bases. The junction had 8 bases not matched to a gene; V was cut back by 7 bases and J by 6 bases. The CDR3 spans 13 residues. Germline lookup yields CDR1 SNHLY and CDR2 FYNNEI. CDR3 protein: CASIGTGRAEQYF. CDR3 bases: TGTGCCAGCATCGGGACAGGCCGGGCCGAGCAGTACTTC.

The chain employs TRBV2 and TRBJ1-6; D gene uncertain. The germline gives CDR1 SNHLY, CDR2 FYNNEI. Deletions cut 2 bases from V and 0 bases from J, with 8 bases between. The length of the CDR3 is 16 residues. DNA of the CDR3: TGTGCCAGCAGTGAAACCACAGCCTCCTATAATTCACCCCTCCACTTT. As protein: CASSETTASYNSPLHF.

This clone has only one observation. This sequence joins TRBV5-4 and TRBJ2-1; the D is unclear. This CDR3 region has 13 residues. V gave up 4 bases and J gave up 9 bases, with 14 bases separating them. Germline V lookup: CDR1 SGHNT, CDR2 YYREEE (reference sequence). The DNA for the CDR3 is TGTGCCAGCAGCACACGATCTACCGTTGAGCAGTTCTTC. It specifies CASSTRSTVEQFF.